Listed below are T cell receptor beta chains from one sample, sequenced in a study of blood T cell repertoires in COVID-19. This table comes from immunoSEQ multiplex PCR, and its TCRdb copy is limited to in-frame clones, with some not included. The sample lists about 44,000 clones, about 89% occurring once. Input material: peripheral blood. The origin of the receptors is a human donor in a cohort sampled during active COVID-19. Both conserved end residues are part of each CDR3. D genes are given only for firm matches. The listing skips clone size in some rows; elsewhere it reads once, few, many or a size class.

v_gene: TRBV6-4
j_gene: TRBJ2-5
abundance: .
d_gene: TRBD2
CDR3aa: CASTSLAGAETQYF
CDR3nt: TGTGCCAGCACCTCGCTAGCGGGAGCAGAGACCCAGTACTTC

v_gene: TRBV4-3
j_gene: TRBJ1-2
abundance: .
d_gene: .
CDR3aa: CASSQGGSNYGYTF
CDR3nt: TGCGCCAGCAGCCAAGGAGGATCTAACTATGGCTACACCTTC

v_gene: TRBV11-2
j_gene: TRBJ2-3
abundance: .
d_gene: .
CDR3aa: CASSSPRGTQYF
CDR3nt: TGTGCCAGCAGCTCCCCGAGAGGTACGCAGTATTTT

v_gene: TRBV6-5
j_gene: TRBJ1-3
abundance: .
d_gene: .
CDR3aa: CASSYSNQGSGNTIYF
CDR3nt: TGTGCCAGCAGTTACTCCAACCAGGGCTCTGGAAACACCATATATTTT

v_gene: TRBV19
j_gene: TRBJ2-6
abundance: .
d_gene: .
CDR3aa: CASSIAQGSGANVLTF
CDR3nt: TGTGCCAGTAGTATAGCTCAGGGGAGCGGGGCCAACGTCCTGACTTTC

v_gene: TRBV28
j_gene: TRBJ1-5
abundance: once
d_gene: TRBD1
CDR3aa: CASSLFLTGVGQGAIGNQPQHF
CDR3nt: TGTGCCAGCAGCCTGTTCCTAACGGGGGTGGGGCAGGGGGCGATCGGCAATCAGCCCCAGCATTTT

v_gene: TRBV5-1
j_gene: TRBJ2-1
abundance: .
d_gene: TRBD2
CDR3aa: CASSPGLARGNEQFF
CDR3nt: TGCGCCAGCAGCCCTGGACTAGCGAGGGGGAATGAGCAGTTCTTC

v_gene: TRBV7-8
j_gene: TRBJ2-6
abundance: .
d_gene: .
CDR3aa: CASSLASRSGANVLTF
CDR3nt: TGTGCCAGCAGCTTAGCGTCGCGCTCTGGGGCCAACGTCCTGACTTTC

v_gene: TRBV9
j_gene: TRBJ2-1
abundance: .
d_gene: TRBD2
CDR3aa: CASSVLMTSGIRNEQFF
CDR3nt: TGTGCCAGCAGCGTCTTGATGACTAGCGGGATTAGGAATGAGCAGTTCTTC

v_gene: TRBV9
j_gene: TRBJ2-5
abundance: .
d_gene: .
CDR3aa: CASSPTVQETQYF
CDR3nt: TGTGCCAGCAGCCCGACAGTCCAAGAGACCCAGTACTTC

v_gene: TRBV27
j_gene: TRBJ2-1
abundance: .
d_gene: .
CDR3aa: CASSSRQAYNEQFF
CDR3nt: TGTGCCAGCAGTTCCCGACAGGCCTACAATGAGCAGTTCTTC

v_gene: TRBV29-1
j_gene: TRBJ2-2
abundance: .
d_gene: .
CDR3aa: CSVDAGGNGELFF
CDR3nt: TGCAGCGTCGACGCTGGCGGGAACGGGGAGCTGTTTTTT

v_gene: TRBV2
j_gene: TRBJ2-1
abundance: few
d_gene: TRBD2
CDR3aa: CASSVTGTSGGKQFF
CDR3nt: TGTGCCAGCAGTGTTACCGGGACTAGCGGGGGCAAGCAGTTCTTC

v_gene: TRBV15
j_gene: TRBJ2-5
abundance: .
d_gene: TRBD1
CDR3aa: CATSSPRDRGWETQYF
CDR3nt: TGTGCCACCAGCAGCCCACGGGACAGGGGATGGGAGACCCAGTACTTC

v_gene: TRBV27
j_gene: TRBJ1-5
abundance: .
d_gene: TRBD1
CDR3aa: CASSLSPPGQLIGGPQHF
CDR3nt: TGTGCCAGCAGTTTATCCCCGCCGGGACAGCTTATCGGTGGGCCCCAGCATTTT

v_gene: TRBV5-4
j_gene: TRBJ2-3
abundance: .
d_gene: .
CDR3aa: CASSLTGTGTDTQYF
CDR3nt: TGTGCCAGCAGCCTGACAGGCACTGGCACAGATACGCAGTATTTT

v_gene: TRBV7-2
j_gene: TRBJ2-2
abundance: .
d_gene: .
CDR3aa: CASSSDPNTGELFF
CDR3nt: TGTGCCAGCAGCTCAGATCCAAACACCGGGGAGCTGTTTTTT

v_gene: TRBV7-2
j_gene: TRBJ2-1
abundance: .
d_gene: TRBD1
CDR3aa: CASSLVAGGYNEQFF
CDR3nt: TGTGCCAGCAGCTTAGTGGCAGGGGGCTACAATGAGCAGTTCTTC

v_gene: TRBV5-1
j_gene: TRBJ2-7
abundance: .
d_gene: TRBD2
CDR3aa: CASSTGLAGNYEQYF
CDR3nt: TGCGCCAGCAGCACGGGACTAGCGGGCAACTACGAGCAGTACTTC

v_gene: TRBV6-1
j_gene: TRBJ1-5
abundance: .
d_gene: .
CDR3aa: CASSEARSGNQPQHF
CDR3nt: TGTGCCAGCAGTGAAGCAAGGTCAGGGAATCAGCCCCAGCATTTT

v_gene: TRBV6-5
j_gene: TRBJ1-2
abundance: .
d_gene: TRBD1
CDR3aa: CASSSRDRVNYGYTF
CDR3nt: TGTGCCAGCAGTTCCCGGGACAGGGTCAACTATGGCTACACCTTC

v_gene: TRBV7-3
j_gene: TRBJ2-5
abundance: .
d_gene: .
CDR3aa: CASSLNGVETQYF
CDR3nt: TGTGCCAGCAGCTTAAACGGGGTGGAGACCCAGTACTTC

v_gene: TRBV28
j_gene: TRBJ1-2
abundance: .
d_gene: .
CDR3aa: CASSLPGYGYTF
CDR3nt: TGTGCCAGCAGTTTGCCGGGCTATGGCTACACCTTC

v_gene: TRBV10-1
j_gene: TRBJ2-1
abundance: .
d_gene: .
CDR3aa: CASSERVGASWNEQFF
CDR3nt: TGCGCCAGCAGTGAGCGGGTGGGGGCTAGCTGGAATGAGCAGTTCTTC

v_gene: TRBV30
j_gene: TRBJ1-5
abundance: .
d_gene: .
CDR3aa: CAWREKGRGSNQPQHF
CDR3nt: TGTGCCTGGAGGGAGAAAGGGAGGGGGAGCAATCAGCCCCAGCATTTT

v_gene: TRBV27
j_gene: TRBJ1-5
abundance: few
d_gene: .
CDR3aa: CASSFIRLRVDQPQHF
CDR3nt: TGTGCCAGCAGTTTTATCCGACTCAGGGTGGATCAGCCCCAGCATTTT

v_gene: TRBV6-5
j_gene: TRBJ2-2
abundance: .
d_gene: TRBD1
CDR3aa: CASSYFGQVNTGELFF
CDR3nt: TGTGCCAGCAGTTACTTTGGACAGGTGAACACCGGGGAGCTGTTTTTT

v_gene: TRBV19
j_gene: TRBJ1-2
abundance: .
d_gene: TRBD1
CDR3aa: CASSPARGKDYGYTF
CDR3nt: TGTGCCAGTAGTCCGGCCAGGGGGAAAGACTATGGCTACACCTTC

v_gene: TRBV4-1
j_gene: TRBJ2-1
abundance: once
d_gene: TRBD2
CDR3aa: CASSGGRAYNEQFF
CDR3nt: TGCGCCAGCAGCGGCGGGAGGGCGTACAATGAGCAGTTCTTC

v_gene: TRBV18
j_gene: TRBJ2-7
abundance: .
d_gene: TRBD1
CDR3aa: CASSPGQGDSYEQYF
CDR3nt: TGTGCCAGCTCCCCGGGACAGGGTGACTCGTACGAGCAGTACTTC

v_gene: TRBV2
j_gene: TRBJ2-2
abundance: .
d_gene: TRBD2
CDR3aa: CASSVRTSGGGELFF
CDR3nt: TGTGCCAGCAGTGTCCGGACTAGCGGTGGCGGGGAGCTGTTTTTT

v_gene: TRBV3-1/TRBV3-2
j_gene: TRBJ2-7
abundance: .
d_gene: .
CDR3aa: CASSQGGVGEQYF
CDR3nt: TGTGCCAGCAGCCAAGGAGGTGTGGGCGAGCAGTACTTC

v_gene: TRBV5-4
j_gene: TRBJ1-6
abundance: .
d_gene: TRBD1
CDR3aa: CASSFPQGGSPLHF
CDR3nt: TGTGCCAGCAGCTTCCCACAGGGGGGATCACCCCTCCACTTT

v_gene: TRBV28
j_gene: TRBJ2-3
abundance: once
d_gene: .
CDR3aa: CASSLRAGWVRTDTQYF
CDR3nt: TGTGCCAGCAGTTTACGAGCAGGGTGGGTTCGCACAGATACGCAGTATTTT

v_gene: TRBV3-1/TRBV3-2
j_gene: TRBJ2-2
abundance: .
d_gene: TRBD2
CDR3aa: CASSQTSGGLAGPGELFF
CDR3nt: TGTGCCAGCAGCCAAACCAGCGGGGGACTAGCGGGGCCCGGGGAGCTGTTTTTT

v_gene: TRBV6-2/TRBV6-3
j_gene: TRBJ2-7
abundance: .
d_gene: .
CDR3aa: CASSSSGYSYEQYF
CDR3nt: TGTGCCAGCAGCTCCAGCGGGTACTCCTACGAGCAGTACTTC

v_gene: TRBV2
j_gene: TRBJ2-7
abundance: .
d_gene: .
CDR3aa: CASRRDIDEQYF
CDR3nt: TGTGCCAGCAGGAGGGATATCGACGAGCAGTACTTC

v_gene: TRBV4-1
j_gene: TRBJ2-7
abundance: .
d_gene: TRBD2
CDR3aa: CASSQDGTSGSSYEQYF
CDR3nt: TGCGCCAGCAGCCAAGACGGGACTAGCGGGAGCTCCTACGAGCAGTACTTC

v_gene: TRBV4-1
j_gene: TRBJ2-3
abundance: .
d_gene: TRBD2
CDR3aa: CASSQDLIAGGTQYF
CDR3nt: TGCGCCAGCAGCCAAGATCTTATAGCGGGGGGCACGCAGTATTTT

v_gene: TRBV11-2
j_gene: TRBJ2-1
abundance: .
d_gene: TRBD2
CDR3aa: CASSLGRLAHEQFF
CDR3nt: TGTGCCAGCAGCTTAGGTCGACTAGCCCATGAGCAGTTCTTC

v_gene: TRBV27
j_gene: TRBJ2-7
abundance: .
d_gene: .
CDR3aa: CASRSITHSYF
CDR3nt: TGTGCCAGCAGATCTATCACGCACTCGTACTTC

v_gene: TRBV3-1/TRBV3-2
j_gene: TRBJ2-5
abundance: .
d_gene: TRBD2
CDR3aa: CASSQEGGTSGRYPTQYF
CDR3nt: TGTGCCAGCAGCCAAGAGGGGGGGACTAGCGGGAGGTATCCGACCCAGTACTTC

v_gene: TRBV27
j_gene: TRBJ2-7
abundance: .
d_gene: TRBD1
CDR3aa: CASSGQGVYEQYF
CDR3nt: TGTGCCAGCAGTGGACAGGGGGTCTACGAGCAGTACTTC

v_gene: TRBV11-2
j_gene: TRBJ2-5
abundance: .
d_gene: .
CDR3aa: CASRRGGSQETQYF
CDR3nt: TGTGCCAGCAGGAGGGGAGGATCTCAAGAGACCCAGTACTTC

v_gene: TRBV7-3
j_gene: TRBJ2-2
abundance: .
d_gene: TRBD2
CDR3aa: CASRSTSGPTGGELFF
CDR3nt: TGTGCCAGCAGGTCCACTAGCGGCCCAACTGGCGGGGAGCTGTTTTTT

v_gene: TRBV27
j_gene: TRBJ1-1
abundance: .
d_gene: TRBD1
CDR3aa: CASRRNPGQGKPFF
CDR3nt: TGTGCCAGCAGGCGCAATCCGGGACAGGGGAAACCTTTCTTT

v_gene: TRBV5-1
j_gene: TRBJ2-5
abundance: .
d_gene: .
CDR3aa: CASSLDVAPQETQYF
CDR3nt: TGCGCCAGCAGCTTGGACGTGGCTCCCCAAGAGACCCAGTACTTC

v_gene: TRBV11-2
j_gene: TRBJ2-2
abundance: .
d_gene: .
CDR3aa: CASSLQVNTGELFF
CDR3nt: TGTGCCAGCAGTCTACAGGTGAACACCGGGGAGCTGTTTTTT

v_gene: TRBV7-2
j_gene: TRBJ2-3
abundance: .
d_gene: TRBD2
CDR3aa: CASSSGLAGGSDTQYF
CDR3nt: TGTGCCAGCAGCTCCGGACTAGCGGGAGGTTCAGATACGCAGTATTTT